Detailed here is one T cell receptor (beta chain). Its antigen is not known. Deletions cut 4 bases from V and 2 bases from J, with 13 bases between. The germline V gene encodes CDR1 SGDLS and CDR2 YYNGEE. The CDR3 runs to 15 residues. Data came from immunoSEQ multiplex PCR; TCRdb stores just in-frame clones and leaves some out. The table includes some 70,000 clones, roughly 92% detected once. This sample was taken from a study of graft-versus-host responses after intestinal transplantation. At the level of the study: Multivisceral, liver-intestinal, or isolated intestinal transplants were received by the recipients. Points from the study as a whole: Recipient marrow held GvH clones, some first seen in ileum or blood. Some patients had graft-donor T cell macrochimerism. In their allografts, the ratios of graft-versus-host to host-versus-graft T cell clones were high. Early after transplant, HvG clones declined as circulating GvH clones peaked.

This TCR derives from a human patient who received an intestinal transplant, so some T cells may come from the graft donor. The chain is built from TRBV9 and TRBJ1-5, with D possibly being TRBD1 (5 bases). Sample: bone marrow, taken approximately 700 days after intestinal transplantation. The CDR3 DNA reads TGTGCCAGCAGCCCGGGACCCCGGGGCAATCAGCCCCAGCATTTT. It specifies CASSPGPRGNQPQHF.